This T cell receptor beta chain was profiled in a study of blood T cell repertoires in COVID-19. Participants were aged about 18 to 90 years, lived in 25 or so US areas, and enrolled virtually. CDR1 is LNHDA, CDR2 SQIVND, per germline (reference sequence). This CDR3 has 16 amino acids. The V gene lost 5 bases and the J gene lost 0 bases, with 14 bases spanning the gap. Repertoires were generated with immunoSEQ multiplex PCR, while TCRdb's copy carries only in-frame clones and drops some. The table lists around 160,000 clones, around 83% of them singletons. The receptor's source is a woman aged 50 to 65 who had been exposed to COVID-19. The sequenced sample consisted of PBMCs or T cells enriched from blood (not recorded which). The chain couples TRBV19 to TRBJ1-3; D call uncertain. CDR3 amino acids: CASSPDIGASGNTIYF. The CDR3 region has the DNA TGTGCCAGTAGTCCTGATATAGGAGCCTCTGGAAACACCATATATTTT.